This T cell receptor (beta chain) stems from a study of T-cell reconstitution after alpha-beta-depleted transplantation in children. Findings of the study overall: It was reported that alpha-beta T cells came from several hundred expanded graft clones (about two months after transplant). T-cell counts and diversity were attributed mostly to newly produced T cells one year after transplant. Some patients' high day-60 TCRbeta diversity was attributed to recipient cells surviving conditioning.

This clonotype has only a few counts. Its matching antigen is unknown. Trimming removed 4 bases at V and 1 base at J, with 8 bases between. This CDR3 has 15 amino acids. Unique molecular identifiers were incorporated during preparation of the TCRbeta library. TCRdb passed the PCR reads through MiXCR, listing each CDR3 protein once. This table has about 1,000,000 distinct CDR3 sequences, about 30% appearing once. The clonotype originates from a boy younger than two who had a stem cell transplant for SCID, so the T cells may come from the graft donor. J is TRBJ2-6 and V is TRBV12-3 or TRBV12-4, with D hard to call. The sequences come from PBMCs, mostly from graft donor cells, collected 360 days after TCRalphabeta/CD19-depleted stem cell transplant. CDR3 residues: CASSSVRSGANVLTF. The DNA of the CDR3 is TGTGCCAGCAGTTCCGTCAGGTCTGGGGCCAACGTCCTGACTTTC.